The entry below gives a single T cell receptor beta chain sequence along with its context. The CDR3 is made up of 11 amino acids. V lost 4 bases to trimming and J lost 13 bases, with 13 bases between them. Looked up from germline, CDR1 is MDHEN and CDR2 is SYDVKM. Original data processing: Quality scores were absent from the junction-only immunoSEQ sequences, so filtering differed. This table comes from immunoSEQ multiplex PCR, and its TCRdb copy is limited to in-frame clones, with some not included. From that table come the V and J calls and clone size; the DNA was used to work out D and trimming. This sample yields about 2.2 million clones, of which approximately 94% are seen a single time; about 1.5% belongs to the top ten. The sample is drawn from a study of shared clonotypes between healthy human individuals. Naive-designated CD8 cells lacked CD45RO, were positively enriched for CCR7, and omitted terminally differentiated effector memory CD45RA+ cells.

The receptor was isolated from a man younger than 35 in good health. Some clones in this sample may be carry-over from other donors' samples. Source material: naive CD8+ T cells from PBMCs. The chain is built from TRBV28 and TRBJ1-2; D not resolved. CDR3: CASSSSFGRTF. The DNA of the CDR3 is TGTGCCAGCAGTTCGAGTTTTGGTCGCACCTTC.